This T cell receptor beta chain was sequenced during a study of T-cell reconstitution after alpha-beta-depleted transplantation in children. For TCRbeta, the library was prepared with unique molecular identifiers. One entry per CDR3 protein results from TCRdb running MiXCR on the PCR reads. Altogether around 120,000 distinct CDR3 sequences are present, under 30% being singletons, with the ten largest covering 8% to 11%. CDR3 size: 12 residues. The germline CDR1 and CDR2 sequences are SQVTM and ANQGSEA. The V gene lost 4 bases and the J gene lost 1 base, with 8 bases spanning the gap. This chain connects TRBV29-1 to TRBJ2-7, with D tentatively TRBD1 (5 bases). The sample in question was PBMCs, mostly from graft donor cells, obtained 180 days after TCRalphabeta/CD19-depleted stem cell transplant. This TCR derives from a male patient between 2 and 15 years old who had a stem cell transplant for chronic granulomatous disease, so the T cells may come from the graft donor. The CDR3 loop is CSVGRESYEQYF. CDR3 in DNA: TGCAGCGTTGGCAGGGAATCCTACGAGCAGTACTTC.